This T cell receptor (beta chain) stems from a study of cytomegalovirus exposure and HLA in healthy donors. A remark on this clone: Its target is unknown.

Study-wide findings and caveats: The study listed approximately 170 cytomegalovirus-associated TCR beta chains.

Clones were read by immunoSEQ multiplex PCR, and TCRdb kept only the in-frame ones, dropping some. The sample yields under 150,000 clones, almost 90% seen once. The CDR3 is 15 amino acids. Trimming took 3 bases from V and 4 from J, leaving 16 bases between them. Germline CDR1 reads SGHVS; CDR2 reads FNYEAQ. Material for sequencing was PBMCs. The gene calls are TRBV7-6 and TRBJ2-7; no clear D. This clonotype was sampled from a woman between 18 and 30 years old in good health and CMV-seropositive. The CDR3 DNA reads TGTGCCAGCAGCTTTGGTCTGGGCGCCCAATACGAGCAGTACTTC. Amino acid sequence: CASSFGLGAQYEQYF. The full variable domain, with the rest looked up from reference TRBV7-6 and TRBJ2-7, is GAGVSQSPRYKVTKRGQDVALRCDPISGHVSLYWYRQALGQGPEFLTYFNYEAQQDKSGLPNDRFSAERPEGSISTLTIQRTEQRDSAMYRCASSFGLGAQYEQYFGPGTRLTVT.